The source of this T cell receptor beta chain is a study of cytotoxic CD8 clonotypes in ibrutinib-treated CLL (dated by TCRdb to the early 2020s). Notes on the research overall: In this cohort, approximately 15 patients were treatment-naive and roughly ten were relapsed/refractory, while around 18 had unmutated IGHV. Samples averaged approximately 260,000 productive templates and tens of thousands of productive rearrangements. Partial responses were observed in about 24 patients and complete responses in 2; after a median follow-up of about 69 months, remission was maintained in approximately 14 patients and progression was observed in roughly 12. Longitudinal samples were obtainable from about 30% of the roughly 90 participants in the trial. Every sample from remission and from progressive disease was obtained while the patients were still on ibrutinib. Samples at response were collected after a median of approximately twelve months of treatment, with a range of roughly 6 to 40 months. Cryopreserved peripheral blood mononuclear cells were obtained before treatment, at response, and at either sustained remission or disease progression.

On this clone: What antigen it recognizes has not been identified. The input lacks base qualities; no much larger clone sits a single base away.

Interpreted using the paper, the time point label stands for: approximately 25 months on ibrutinib. For TCR beta library preparation, roughly 2.1 micrograms of genomic DNA was extracted from cryopreserved PBMCs. High-throughput TCR beta sequencing was performed on longitudinal blood samples from CLL patients receiving ibrutinib monotherapy. Patients were enrolled in a phase 2 open-label single-center ibrutinib monotherapy trial. CDR1 LGHNA and CDR2 YNFKEQ are derived from the germline V gene. There are 13 amino acids in the CDR3, from cysteine to phenylalanine inclusive. The kept DNA is CDR3 alone, 39 bases in frame from the first base. The junction shows trimming of 0 bases on V and 5 bases on J, plus 8 bases between the germline ends. Overall results and qualifications from the work: At ibrutinib response clonality went up, during sustained remission it held steady, and at progression it dropped back toward baseline. Public clonotypes were found to be uncommon and were observed to contract or remain stable during treatment; the increase in clonality was shown to reflect expansion of private clonotypes at ibrutinib response. Sustained-remission and progressing patients did not have matched sampling times, and lymph node repertoires were not examined. At baseline, clonality was higher than in age-matched healthy donors and showed a strong correlation with circulating CD8+ T-cell counts.

On a MiSeq, deep resolution sequencing aimed for a depth between 1 in 1 million and 1 in 200,000 T cells, with each clonotype covered about 9.9x on average. The immunoSEQ hsTCRB Kit was used to generate TCR beta libraries. Turning to the authors' computational methods: The data were analyzed with ImmunoSEQ Analyzer and ImmunoSEQ Data Assistant, and V, D and J gene assignments followed IMGT definitions. Clonality, with values ranging from 0 to 1, was calculated as one minus the normalized Shannon entropy of productive rearrangement frequencies. Only overrepresented clonotypes making up at least 0.05% of each patient's repertoire were included in the public clonotype analysis. Fewer than 15 age-matched healthy donor repertoires from immuneACCESS served as clonality controls. What TCRdb holds here is the immuneACCESS table cut down to in-frame rearrangements. Part of the clones is not present; checked against another copy, under half of the missing clones reflect an unresolved V gene, and the others are unexplained. Clonal size and the V and J genes are those of that table, whereas D and trimming came from the DNA. This sample gives fewer than 150,000 clones in total; approximately 80% of them show up just once. Together, the top ten hold 3% to 4% of the sample.

The receptor was isolated from a human donor with chronic lymphocytic leukemia. Sample: PBMCs, taken after 24 months of ibrutinib treatment. In this chain, TRBV4-2 is recombined with TRBJ2-7, with the D segment possibly TRBD1 or TRBD2, each aligning over 6 bases. Here the CDR3 is given as CASSQEGGNEQYF. The sequenced DNA is TGTGCCAGCAGCCAAGAGGGGGGCAACGAGCAGTACTTC.